This record looks at one T cell receptor (beta chain) sequence and its context. The CDR3 totals 13 residues. Germline CDR1 is SGDLS and CDR2 is YYNGEE. V lost 4 bases, J lost 4 bases, and 11 bases lay in between. The repertoire was sequenced with immunoSEQ multiplex PCR; TCRdb's copy has only in-frame clones and lacks some. The profile shows approximately 100,000 clones, 70% to 85% of them singletons. The data were obtained in a study of blood T cell repertoires in COVID-19. Across the study: COVID-19 samples, acute and convalescent, were from the United States, Italy and Spain. PBMCs, B-cell-depleted T cells, or T cells provided the cDNA or gDNA that made up the material.

This chain links TRBV9 with TRBJ1-1; D call uncertain. The source is a woman aged 80 or over with active or convalescent COVID-19. Specimen: peripheral blood. CDR3 DNA sequence: TGTGCCAGCAGCCTTGATAGCCGCACTGAAGCTTTCTTT. Encoded protein: CASSLDSRTEAFF.